This T cell receptor (beta chain) was recorded in a study of blood T cell repertoires in COVID-19 (dated by TCRdb to the early 2020s). Concerning the study at large: Samples covering the acute and convalescent phases of COVID-19 were provided by collaborators in the United States, Italy and Spain. A de-identified subject ID, COVID-19 status, age in years and sex were almost always included in the sample metadata. Where available, HLA class I and class II types were taken from metadata supplied by the sample provider and were not determined by assay-based typing. Deeply sampled blood TCRbeta repertoires from subjects exposed to, actively infected with, or recovered from COVID-19 were included in the dataset. Samples were obtained from the ongoing ImmuneRACE study (first 160 participants) and from about 1,300 subjects provided by 6 global collaborators. The prospective study material was composed of cDNA or gDNA derived from T cells, B-cell-depleted T cells, or PBMCs. The repertoires were released in a freely available public database intended as a resource for research on the immune response to SARS-CoV-2.

The immunoSEQ Assay, a bias-controlled multiplex PCR, was used to amplify TCRbeta CDR3 regions from genomic DNA. The paper's processing steps were these. The number of nucleated cells in each sample was estimated from the amplification of reference gene primers within the assay. Sequence reads were collapsed and filtered to measure the absolute abundance of every unique TCRbeta CDR3 rearrangement. For each sample, productive Simpson clonality was calculated by taking the square root of Simpson's diversity index across productive rearrangements. This immuneACCESS table, as held by TCRdb, lists in-frame sequences with V and J called but not all clones. Of the missing ones, under half trace to an unresolved V gene in checked studies; the others have no known cause. V and J calls plus clone size are reproduced from that table; the DNA served to infer D and trimming. For this sample the table gives 400,000 or so clones, of which 70% to 90% were detected only once. The ten largest account for about 2.1% of the sample.

Taken from cysteine to phenylalanine, the CDR3 has 17 residues. The kept DNA is CDR3 alone, 51 bases in frame from the first base. CDR1 LGHNA and CDR2 YNFKEQ were looked up in the germline V gene. Deletion took 0 bases off V and 1 base off J, with a span of 14 bases between the germline ends. Overall results and qualifications from the work: The amount of clinical and demographic metadata varied by source and participant and was provided uncurated.

Participants in the prospective study were aged 18 to 89 years, lived in under 30 United States geographic areas, and enrolled through a virtual design. To assign participants to cohorts, the prospective study relied on clinical history that participants themselves reported in a screening survey and a study questionnaire. Mobile phlebotomists in the prospective study collected whole blood, serum and a nasopharyngeal or oropharyngeal swab from every participant. Additional blood draws and questionnaires over an approximately 2-month period could optionally be provided by prospective study participants. Before DNA extraction, blood samples from the prospective study were shipped at room temperature or frozen. The sample holds a few counts of this clone. No cognate antigen has been identified for it. No clone much larger than this one lies a single base away; base qualities are absent.

The chain uses TRBV4-2 and TRBJ2-3, with the D gene not confidently named. Sequenced input: PBMCs or T cells enriched from blood (not recorded which). This sequence originates from a woman in her thirties or forties with acute COVID-19. The nucleotide sequence is TGTGCCAGCAGCCAAGAATCGGTTTGGAGCGGCACAGATACGCAGTATTTT. It translates as CASSQESVWSGTDTQYF.